The 20 T cell receptor beta chains reported below all come from one sample, sequenced in a study of control samples from healthy donors and cancer patients. Assay: immunoSEQ multiplex PCR; the TCRdb copy retains only in-frame clones and omits some. The sample holds 150,000 to 200,000 clones, about 91% seen once. Input material: blood. The receptors derive from a woman in her twenties or thirties in good health.

The count of this clone is one. CDR3 sequence reads: CASSLAGVRNEQFF. The CDR3 DNA is TGTGCCAGCAGTTTAGCGGGAGTTCGCAATGAGCAGTTCTTC. The V gene is TRBV28, the J gene TRBJ2-1; 7 bases fit TRBD2. The trim removed 2 bases at V and 6 bases at J, leaving 4 bases unmatched. Germline-derived CDR1 and CDR2 are MDHEN and SYDVKM. The CDR3 covers 14 residues.

The sample holds one count of this clone. The J gene is TRBJ2-7, the V gene TRBV23-1; D possibly uses TRBD1 or TRBD2 (5 bases each). TRBV23-1 is an open reading frame, and its role is uncertain. The CDR3 runs to 15 residues. Between the trimmed V and J ends, which lost 2 bases and 2 bases, there was a span of 13 bases. CDR3 nucleotides: TGCGCCAGCAGTCAAAGTCTGAGGGGCACCTACGAGCAGTACTTC. The encoded protein is CASSQSLRGTYEQYF.

V and J are TRBV11-3 and TRBJ2-5; D could derive from TRBD1 or TRBD2 (5 bases each). CDR3 length: 13 amino acids. Germline-derived CDR1 and CDR2 are SGHNT and YENEEA. V lost 2 bases, J lost 4 bases, and 8 bases lay in between. The CDR3 DNA follows: TGTGCCAGCAGCTTACGGGGCGGAGAGACCCAGTACTTC. Translating it yields CASSLRGGETQYF.

This chain uses TRBV28 with TRBJ2-7; 7 nucleotides match TRBD2. V lost 2 bases, J lost 0 bases, and 4 bases stayed unmatched. CDR1 MDHEN and CDR2 SYDVKM come from the germline V gene. This CDR3 region has 15 residues. The CDR3 nucleotides are TGTGCCAGCAGTTTAGGGCTAGCGGTCTCCTACGAGCAGTACTTC. Translating gives CASSLGLAVSYEQYF. Full variable domain (remainder filled in from reference TRBV28 and TRBJ2-7): DVKVTQSSRYLVKRTGEKVFLECVQDMDHENMFWYRQDPGLGLRLIYFSYDVKMKEKGDIPEGYSVSREKKERFSLILESASTNQTSMYLCASSLGLAVSYEQYFGPGTRLTVT.

V usage is TRBV10-3 and J usage is TRBJ1-2; D gene unclear. V dropped 2 bases and J dropped 7 bases, with 8 bases sitting between them. CDR1 and CDR2 from the germline V gene are ENHRY and SYGVKD. The CDR3 has 12 amino acids. CDR3 sequence reads: CAISEHRSGYTF. As DNA, the CDR3 is TGTGCCATCAGTGAGCACAGATCTGGCTACACCTTC.

This clone was seen a handful of times. This chain uses TRBV29-1 with TRBJ2-1; 15 nucleotides agree with TRBD2. Trimming at V came to 2 bases and at J to 6 bases, leaving 5 bases not matched to a gene. The CDR3 spans 16 residues. CDR1 and CDR2 from the germline V gene are SQVTM and ANQGSEA. The CDR3 sequence is CSVELWGLAGGNEQFF. DNA for the CDR3: TGCAGCGTTGAACTTTGGGGACTAGCGGGGGGCAATGAGCAGTTCTTC.

The chain couples TRBV28 to TRBJ1-1; D perhaps matches TRBD1 (6 bases). The germline V gene encodes CDR1 MDHEN and CDR2 SYDVKM. The CDR3 is 13 residues long. Trimming stripped 1 base from V and 4 bases from J, with 7 bases between. The CDR3 DNA follows: TGTGCCAGCAGTTTATTCAGGGGCACTGAAGCTTTCTTT. It is translated as CASSLFRGTEAFF. The full variable domain, its missing parts supplied by reference TRBV28 and TRBJ1-1, is DVKVTQSSRYLVKRTGEKVFLECVQDMDHENMFWYRQDPGLGLRLIYFSYDVKMKEKGDIPEGYSVSREKKERFSLILESASTNQTSMYLCASSLFRGTEAFFGQGTRLTVV.

The chain links TRBV12-5 to TRBJ2-1; 10 bases are shared with TRBD2. CDR1 and CDR2 from the germline V gene are LGHNT and FRNRAP. J gave up 4 bases and V 2 bases, and 2 bases lay outside the gene matches. The CDR3 covers 15 residues. In DNA, the CDR3 is TGTGCTAGTGGTTTGAGTAGCGGGAGGTACAATGAGCAGTTCTTC. Protein: CASGLSSGRYNEQFF.

This rearrangement joins TRBV12-3 or TRBV12-4 to TRBJ2-3; tentatively, D is TRBD2 (7 bases). With 7 bases removed from V and 6 bases from J, the gap between germline ends came to 14 bases. CDR3 length equals 13 residues. The CDR3 spells CASKRGDIDTQYF. CDR3 nucleotides: TGTGCCAGCAAACGGGGGGACATTGATACGCAGTATTTT.

This sequence joins TRBV10-3 and TRBJ1-6; the D gene is possibly TRBD1 (5 bases). Germline assignment: CDR1 ENHRY and CDR2 SYGVKD. The V gene lost 10 bases and the J gene lost 16 bases, with 17 bases spanning the gap. The CDR3 contains 11 residues. CDR3 amino acids: CATGEVKELHF. CDR3 sequence (DNA): TGTGCCACGGGGGAGGTAAAGGAGCTCCACTTT.

The chain is built from TRBV6-1 and TRBJ1-1; tentative D call: TRBD1 (5 bases). This CDR3 spans 14 amino acids. V was clipped by 3 bases and J by 8 bases, with 16 bases between them. From germline, CDR1 is MNHNS and CDR2 SASEGT. The CDR3 spells CASSDFSSQGEAFF. In DNA, the CDR3 is TGTGCCAGCAGTGATTTTTCATCTCAGGGAGAAGCTTTCTTT.

J is TRBJ2-5 and V is TRBV4-1; 8 nucleotides line up with TRBD2. The CDR3 has 20 amino acids. CDR1 MGHRA and CDR2 YSYEKL come from the germline V gene. Trimming at V came to 1 base and at J to 2 bases, leaving 18 bases not matched to a gene. The chain's CDR3 is CASSQAVPRGAPRLQETQYF. The CDR3 DNA sequence: TGCGCCAGCAGCCAAGCCGTTCCGCGGGGGGCCCCCCGGCTTCAAGAGACCCAGTACTTC.

The chain combines TRBV29-1 with TRBJ2-7, with 11 bases identical to TRBD2. This CDR3 has 15 amino acids. Germline V gene data show CDR1 as SQVTM and CDR2 as ANQGSEA. After removal of 3 bases from V and 6 bases from J, the junction contained 10 bases not matched to a gene. CDR3 region: CSVEVPSGRRGEQYF. The CDR3 DNA is TGCAGCGTTGAGGTCCCTAGCGGGAGGCGTGGCGAGCAGTACTTC.

The chain has TRBV29-1 and TRBJ2-7; the match to TRBD1 covers 7 bases. The germline V gene encodes CDR1 SQVTM and CDR2 ANQGSEA. Losses at the gene ends were 6 bases for V and 2 bases for J; bases not matched to a gene: 7. The length of the CDR3 is 13 residues. CDR3 protein: CSVEKGAPYEQYF. The DNA of the CDR3 is TGCAGCGTCGAAAAGGGGGCCCCCTACGAGCAGTACTTC.

The chain couples TRBV28 to TRBJ1-1; D might be TRBD1 (5 bases). The germline V gene has CDR1 MDHEN and CDR2 SYDVKM. The V end lost 3 bases, the J end lost 8 bases, and 16 bases lay between the germline ends. This CDR3 is built from 14 residues. DNA for the CDR3: TGTGCCAGCAGTTTGTCCGGGGGTTACAAGGAAGCTTTCTTT. This gives the protein CASSLSGGYKEAFF. The complete variable domain, with remaining parts taken from reference TRBV28 and TRBJ1-1, reads DVKVTQSSRYLVKRTGEKVFLECVQDMDHENMFWYRQDPGLGLRLIYFSYDVKMKEKGDIPEGYSVSREKKERFSLILESASTNQTSMYLCASSLSGGYKEAFFGQGTRLTVV.

This chain joins TRBV4-1 and TRBJ1-5; 8 nucleotides agree with TRBD1. After removal of 0 bases from V and 7 bases from J, the junction contained 5 bases not matched to a gene. Germline V CDR1 and CDR2: MGHRA, YSYEKL. The CDR3 is 15 amino acids. Written as DNA, the CDR3 is TGCGCCAGCAGCCAAGATTGGACAGGGAGACAGCCCCAGCATTTT. Amino acids: CASSQDWTGRQPQHF.

The V call is TRBV4-2, the J call TRBJ2-2; D gene unclear. CDR1 and CDR2 (germline): LGHNA, YNFKEQ. CDR3 length: 18 amino acids. Trimming cost V 0 bases and J 4 bases, with 18 bases left between them. The CDR3 loop is CASSQEGGSGSGTGELFF. The CDR3 DNA sequence: TGTGCCAGCAGCCAAGAGGGTGGGTCAGGAAGTGGCACCGGGGAGCTGTTTTTT.

The chain has TRBV11-2 and TRBJ2-1, with TRBD2 as a possible D gene (6 bases). V was cut by 1 base and J by 2 bases, with 9 bases left in between. The germline CDR1 and CDR2 sequences are SGHAT and FQNNGV. This CDR3 region has 15 residues. The CDR3 coding sequence is TGTGCCAGCAGCTTAGGTTGGACTACCTACAATGAGCAGTTCTTC. Encoded protein: CASSLGWTTYNEQFF.

The J gene is TRBJ2-1, the V gene TRBV6-5; possible D gene TRBD2, 6 bases. The V gene lost 5 bases and the J gene lost 9 bases, with 14 bases spanning the gap. The CDR3 contains 13 residues. Germline V gene sequence: CDR1 MNHEY, CDR2 SVGAGI. The CDR3: CASSPTRVGEQFF. Here the CDR3 DNA reads TGTGCCAGCAGTCCGACTAGGGTTGGTGAGCAGTTCTTC.

This chain uses TRBV5-6 with TRBJ1-2, with TRBD1 identical over 12 bases. This CDR3 is 15 amino acids long. V lost 3 bases and J lost 3; bases outside the gene matches: 3. Germline lookup yields CDR1 SGHDT and CDR2 YYEEEE. This CDR3 reads CASSWGTGGDYGYTF. The CDR3 DNA is TGTGCCAGCAGCTGGGGGACAGGGGGCGACTATGGCTACACCTTC.